A single sample is the source of the 27 T cell receptor beta chains below, sequenced in a study of neoadjuvant anti-PD-1 for oral cavity cancer. Sequencing used immunoSEQ multiplex PCR; TCRdb keeps in-frame clones, though not all of them. In the table there are some 6,200 clones, approximately 69% of which are singletons. The specimen comprised PBMCs, sampled before nivolumab (anti-PD-1) treatment. Receptor source: a person between 40 and 85 years old with oral cavity squamous cell carcinoma.

The J gene is TRBJ2-1, the V gene TRBV4-1; D not resolved. Germline loops: CDR1 MGHRA, CDR2 YSYEKL. The CDR3 contains 14 residues. The ends were cut back, 3 bases at V and 4 bases at J, with 10 bases in the middle. For the CDR3, the DNA is TGCGCCAGCAGCCACCACCGGGCATACAATGAGCAGTTCTTC. Its translation: CASSHHRAYNEQFF.

This clone has a handful of counts. The V gene is TRBV6-1, the J gene TRBJ1-2, with 8 bases lining up with TRBD1. The J segment lost 5 bases and the V segment lost 3 bases, leaving 8 bases of the junction unmatched. The CDR3 has 15 residues. Looked up from germline, CDR1 is MNHNS and CDR2 is SASEGT. The CDR3 here is CASSDWRTGPYGYTF. The CDR3 DNA sequence: TGTGCCAGCAGTGACTGGCGGACAGGGCCATATGGCTACACCTTC.

The V and J genes are TRBV6-5 and TRBJ2-3, with no clear D. CDR1 and CDR2 (germline): MNHEY, SVGAGI. The V end was cut by 4 bases, the J end by 3 bases, with 14 bases between. The CDR3 consists of 15 residues. CDR3 nucleotide sequence: TGTGCCAGCAGTTTTACGTGGGGTCGGACAGATACGCAGTATTTT. Protein product: CASSFTWGRTDTQYF.

The J gene is TRBJ2-5, the V gene TRBV11-2, with D perhaps matching TRBD1 (6 bases). Looked up from germline, CDR1 is SGHAT and CDR2 is FQNNGV. V was shortened by 1 base and J by 0 bases, with 12 bases between the two germline ends. The CDR3 runs 16 residues. The CDR3 here is CASSLGGQKYQETQYF. DNA for the CDR3: TGTGCCAGCAGCTTAGGCGGACAGAAGTACCAAGAGACCCAGTACTTC.

V and J are TRBV5-5 and TRBJ1-5, with D tentatively TRBD1 (6 bases). V lost 7 bases to trimming and J lost 3 bases, with 17 bases between them. The length of the CDR3 is 15 residues. Germline CDR1 is SGHKS and CDR2 is YYEKEE (reference sequence). The CDR3 protein is CASAEDWDNNQPQHF. The CDR3 coding sequence is TGTGCCAGCGCCGAGGATTGGGACAACAATCAGCCCCAGCATTTT. Complete variable domain (other parts from reference TRBV5-5 and TRBJ1-5): DAGVTQSPTHLIKTRGQQVTLRCSPISGHKSVSWYQQVLGQGPQFIFQYYEKEERGRGNFPDRFSARQFPNYSSELNVNALLLGDSALYLCASAEDWDNNQPQHFGDGTRLSIL.

This chain joins TRBV11-3 and TRBJ2-1, with 10 bases fitting TRBD2. CDR3 length: 16 amino acids. The junction had 1 base not matched to a gene; V was cut back by 0 bases and J by 2 bases. From germline, CDR1 is SGHNT and CDR2 YENEEA. This chain's CDR3 is CASSLEGTSAYNEQFF. The CDR3 coding sequence is TGTGCCAGCAGCTTAGAAGGGACTAGCGCCTACAATGAGCAGTTCTTC.

This clone was recorded only once. V gene TRBV10-2 combines with J gene TRBJ2-7; D call uncertain. Trimming removed 2 bases at V and 4 bases at J, with 3 bases between. This CDR3 is 11 amino acids long. CDR1 is WSHSY, CDR2 SAAADI, per germline. The CDR3 DNA sequence: TGCGCCAGCAGTGAGATGTACGAGCAGTACTTC. It specifies CASSEMYEQYF.

This clone occurred once. The gene calls are TRBV7-8 and TRBJ1-2; TRBD1 matches 8 bases. The CDR3 runs 15 residues. Germline CDR1 and CDR2: SGHVS and FQNEAQ. The V segment lost 10 bases and the J segment 0 bases; nucleotides outside the gene matches: 10. CDR3 nucleotides: TGTGCCACCGGGACAGGCATAATTTCTAACTATGGCTACACCTTC. It is translated as CATGTGIISNYGYTF.

The chain has TRBV6-5 and TRBJ2-7; TRBD1 is a possible D gene (6 bases). V was trimmed by 6 bases and J by 6 bases, leaving 12 bases between them. Germline CDR1 and CDR2: MNHEY and SVGAGI. This CDR3 has 12 residues. The CDR3 nucleotides read TGTGCCAGCAGACAGGGCACGGGCGAGCAGTACTTC. It is translated as CASRQGTGEQYF.

CDR3 nucleotide sequence: TGTGCCAGCAGCCATAGGGACGGACGGGGGGACGAGCAGTACTTC. As protein: CASSHRDGRGDEQYF. J is TRBJ2-7 and V is TRBV11-1; TRBD2 aligns across 7 bases. Germline V lookup: CDR1 SGHAT, CDR2 FQDESV (reference sequence). V trimming: 5 bases; J trimming: 5 bases; junction bases outside the gene matches: 12. The length of the CDR3 is 15 residues.

The V gene is TRBV9, the J gene TRBJ2-6; D may be TRBD1 or TRBD2 (5 bases each). This CDR3 has 17 residues. The V and J ends lost 0 bases and 2 bases respectively, with 12 bases between them. Germline V gives CDR1 SGDLS, CDR2 YYNGEE. The CDR3 coding sequence is TGTGCCAGCAGCGTAGTCCTCGGGGCGGCTGGGGCCAACGTCCTGACTTTC. Protein sequence: CASSVVLGAAGANVLTF.

This clone was seen a handful of times. This chain connects TRBV4-1 to TRBJ1-1; no firm D call. The germline V gene encodes CDR1 MGHRA and CDR2 YSYEKL. V was cut by 1 base and J by 6 bases, with 9 bases left in between. This CDR3 region has 13 residues. The CDR3 DNA reads as TGCGCCAGCAGCCAAGTCCTGGCCCCTGAAGCTTTCTTT. Translating it yields CASSQVLAPEAFF.

The chain is built from TRBV19 and TRBJ1-1; D ambiguous. Per the germline V gene, CDR1 is LNHDA and CDR2 is SQIVND (reference sequence). V lost 7 bases and J 3 bases, leaving 9 bases between the germline ends. This CDR3 comprises 12 residues. The CDR3 sequence: CASKRVDTEAFF. In nucleotides, the CDR3 is TGTGCCAGTAAGCGGGTTGACACTGAAGCTTTCTTT.

This clone has only a few counts. The genes are TRBV7-2 and TRBJ2-7, with 9 bases aligning to TRBD2. This CDR3 is 17 amino acids long. Losses at the gene ends were 1 base for V and 6 bases for J; bases not matched to a gene: 13. From germline, CDR1 is SGHTA and CDR2 FQGNSA. The CDR3 spells CASSLVRGGAEVGEQYF. DNA of the CDR3: TGTGCCAGCAGCTTAGTTCGCGGGGGGGCCGAGGTTGGCGAGCAGTACTTC.

The chain combines TRBV5-1 with TRBJ1-4; a possible D gene is TRBD1 (5 bases). The CDR3 has 18 amino acids. Germline CDR1 reads SGHRS; CDR2 reads YFSETQ. The germline V and J ends were trimmed by 2 bases and 5 bases, with 22 bases remaining between them. This CDR3 is CASSFGREPGRQNEKLFF. The CDR3 DNA reads TGCGCCAGCAGCTTTGGGAGGGAGCCGGGACGCCAAAATGAAAAACTGTTTTTT.

The chain recombines TRBV10-2 with TRBJ1-1; D is ambiguous. The CDR3 has 14 amino acids. The V end was cut by 8 bases, the J end by 1 base, with 14 bases between. Germline CDR1 reads WSHSY; CDR2 reads SAAADI. The CDR3 here is CASRAHRQNTEAFF. The DNA of the CDR3 is TGCGCCAGCCGCGCGCACAGACAGAACACTGAAGCTTTCTTT.

This clone was found once. V gene TRBV5-4 combines with J gene TRBJ2-2; D remains unclear. V dropped 4 bases and J dropped 1 base, with 14 bases sitting between them. The germline V gene has CDR1 SGHNT and CDR2 YYREEE (reference sequence). There are 16 residues in the CDR3. The CDR3 sequence: CASSPHGLENTGELFF. In DNA form, the CDR3 reads TGTGCCAGCAGCCCCCACGGGCTAGAGAACACCGGGGAGCTGTTTTTT.

The chain recombines TRBV27 with TRBJ1-5; D may be TRBD1 (5 bases). With 2 bases removed from V and 7 bases from J, the gap between germline ends came to 15 bases. From germline, CDR1 is MNHEY and CDR2 SMNVEV (reference sequence). CDR3 length: 15 residues. The DNA for the CDR3 is TGTGCCAGCAGTTTACAGGGTCTAGTCAGCCAGCCCCAGCATTTT. Translating it yields CASSLQGLVSQPQHF.

This chain links TRBV6-1 with TRBJ2-5, with 8 bases identical to TRBD1. The J call is uncertain, as TRBJ2-7 better fits the DNA end. The CDR3 length is 13 residues. Per the germline V gene, CDR1 is MNHNS and CDR2 is SASEGT. CDR3 protein: CASRTGRIYEQYF. DNA for the CDR3: TGTGCCAGTAGGACAGGGAGGATCTACGAGCAGTACTTC.

J is TRBJ1-2 and V is TRBV4-3; 8 positions agree with TRBD1. Per germline, CDR1 LGHNA and CDR2 YSLEER. This CDR3 is 15 amino acids long. Unmatched junction bases numbered 3, after V lost 0 bases and J lost 3 bases. CDR3 nucleotides: TGCGCCAGCAGCCAAGAGGACAGGGAGTACTATGGCTACACCTTC. It translates to CASSQEDREYYGYTF.

The V and J genes are TRBV18 and TRBJ2-5, with D possibly being TRBD1 (6 bases). With 5 bases removed from V and 1 base from J, the gap between germline ends came to 8 bases. The CDR3 contains 13 residues. Germline loops: CDR1 KGHSH, CDR2 LQKENI. The CDR3 region is CASSWGPQETQYF. CDR3 coding DNA: TGTGCCAGCTCATGGGGGCCCCAAGAGACCCAGTACTTC.

The chain couples TRBV29-1 to TRBJ1-1, with 8 bases that match TRBD1. Looked up from germline, CDR1 is SQVTM and CDR2 is ANQGSEA. The CDR3 is made up of 13 amino acids. After removal of 6 bases from V and 4 bases from J, the junction contained 7 bases not matched to a gene. CDR3 amino acids: CSVKTGGSTEAFF. The CDR3 region has the DNA TGCAGCGTGAAAACAGGGGGTAGCACTGAAGCTTTCTTT. Full variable domain (missing parts from reference TRBV29-1 and TRBJ1-1): SAVISQKPSRDICQRGTSLTIQCQVDSQVTMMFWYRQQPGQSLTLIATANQGSEATYESGFVIDKFPISRPNLTFSTLTVSNMSPEDSSIYLCSVKTGGSTEAFFGQGTRLTVV.

The V gene is TRBV4-3, the J gene TRBJ2-2; no firm D call. The CDR3 has 16 residues. In germline, CDR1 is LGHNA, CDR2 YSLEER. The V gene lost 0 bases and the J gene lost 1 base, with 9 bases spanning the gap. DNA of the CDR3: TGCGCCAGCAGCCAAGAAGGGCCAGGGAACACCGGGGAGCTGTTTTTT. Encoded protein: CASSQEGPGNTGELFF.

This clone was observed once. The rearrangement links TRBV7-9 to TRBJ2-6; D tentatively fits TRBD1 or TRBD2 (5 bases each). V dropped 1 base and J dropped 0 bases, with 7 bases sitting between them. This CDR3 region has 16 residues. From germline, CDR1 is SEHNR and CDR2 FQNEAQ (reference sequence). The CDR3 nucleotides are TGTGCCAGCAGCTTAGGGGACGACTCTGGGGCCAACGTCCTGACTTTC. It encodes CASSLGDDSGANVLTF.

The J gene is TRBJ2-6, the V gene TRBV5-1; D is unclear. Trimming took 3 bases from V and 1 from J, leaving 11 bases between them. There are 16 residues in the CDR3. Germline CDR1 SGHRS, CDR2 YFSETQ. The chain's CDR3 is CASSSSQVSGANVLTF. CDR3 bases: TGCGCCAGCAGCTCCTCCCAGGTATCTGGGGCCAACGTCCTGACTTTC.

V usage is TRBV14 and J usage is TRBJ1-6; unclear D gene. CDR1 and CDR2 from the germline V gene are SGHDN and FVKESK. Trimming left V 6 bases short and J 6 bases short, with 6 bases between. There are 12 residues in the CDR3. The CDR3 sequence: CASSGLNSPLHF. Here the CDR3 DNA reads TGTGCCAGCAGTGGCCTTAATTCACCCCTCCACTTT.

V gene TRBV30 combines with J gene TRBJ2-5; TRBD2 matches 8 bases. V gave up 4 bases and J gave up 2 bases; unmatched junction bases: 6. This CDR3 is built from 14 residues. Per the germline V gene, CDR1 is GTSNPN and CDR2 is SVGIG (reference sequence). CDR3 amino acids: CAWKSSGSQETQYF. CDR3 coding DNA: TGTGCCTGGAAGTCTAGCGGGTCGCAAGAGACCCAGTACTTC.